The rows below give T cell receptor beta chains drawn from one sample of a study of control samples from healthy donors and cancer patients. Some clones are missing from TCRdb's copy, which holds only in-frame ones; the method was immunoSEQ multiplex PCR. The sample has 84,000 or so clones, 70% to 85% seen once. The sample taken for sequencing was PBMCs. These receptors all stem from a man in his 60s with head and neck cancer. CDR3s include the opening cysteine and the closing phenylalanine or tryptophan. The D gene is left open where the match is weak. The size entry is marked missing in some rows and otherwise reads once, few, many or a size class.

abundance,d_gene,v_gene,j_gene,CDR3aa,CDR3nt
NA,NA,TRBV3-1/TRBV3-2,TRBJ2-3,CASSQERPPVGAQYF,TGTGCCAGCAGCCAAGAACGTCCCCCCGTCGGGGCGCAGTATTTT
NA,TRBD2,TRBV13,TRBJ2-1,CASSLTSGFSYNEQFF,TGTGCCAGCAGCTTGACTAGCGGGTTCTCCTACAATGAGCAGTTCTTC
NA,NA,TRBV29-1,TRBJ2-5,CSVARDETQYF,TGCAGCGTTGCCAGGGATGAGACCCAGTACTTC
NA,TRBD1,TRBV30,TRBJ1-2,CAWVPGGSGYTF,TGTGCCTGGGTCCCAGGGGGAAGTGGCTACACCTTC
NA,NA,TRBV7-9,TRBJ2-7,CASTKTKGGNYEQYF,TGTGCCAGCACCAAAACAAAGGGGGGAAACTACGAGCAGTACTTC
NA,NA,TRBV5-1,TRBJ1-4,CASSLGLGKKLFF,TGCGCCAGCAGCTTGGGCCTGGGGAAAAAACTGTTTTTT
NA,NA,TRBV18,TRBJ2-2,CASSPPSNTGELFF,TGTGCCAGCTCACCACCGTCGAACACCGGGGAGCTGTTTTTT
NA,TRBD2,TRBV29-1,TRBJ2-1,CSASAGAGNEQFF,TGCAGCGCATCCGCTGGAGCGGGAAATGAGCAGTTCTTC
NA,TRBD2,TRBV5-1,TRBJ2-3,CASSPAGGGTDTQYF,TGCGCCAGCAGCCCAGCGGGAGGGGGCACAGATACGCAGTATTTT
once,TRBD2,TRBV5-8,TRBJ2-5,CASSTSTGTSGSRTQYF,TGTGCCAGCAGCACGAGCACTGGGACTAGCGGGAGCAGGACCCAGTACTTC
NA,TRBD1,TRBV5-1,TRBJ2-1,CASSVDLDRGGNEQFF,TGCGCCAGCAGCGTAGACCTCGACAGGGGCGGGAATGAGCAGTTCTTC
NA,TRBD1,TRBV7-6,TRBJ1-5,CASSLGDRAGNQPQHF,TGTGCCAGCAGCTTAGGTGACAGGGCTGGCAATCAGCCCCAGCATTTT
NA,NA,TRBV19,TRBJ2-2,CASSFRGELFF,TGTGCCAGTAGTTTCAGGGGGGAGCTGTTTTTT
NA,NA,TRBV7-2,TRBJ1-5,CASSLETGRNQPQHF,TGTGCCAGCAGCTTAGAAACGGGGCGGAATCAGCCCCAGCATTTT
NA,NA,TRBV12-3/TRBV12-4,TRBJ2-7,CASSFRQSYEQYF,TGTGCCAGCAGTTTTAGACAGTCTTACGAGCAGTACTTC
few,NA,TRBV5-1,TRBJ1-2,CASSLGGTNYGYTF,TGCGCCAGCAGCTTGGGAGGGACTAACTATGGCTACACCTTC
NA,NA,TRBV11-2,TRBJ2-5,CASKERTGTSQETQYF,TGTGCCAGCAAGGAACGGACTGGCACTTCCCAGGAGACCCAGTACTTC
NA,NA,TRBV4-1,TRBJ2-7,CASSQDRRGLSEPGLSYEQYF,TGCGCCAGCAGCCAAGATCGTCGGGGTCTCTCGGAACCGGGACTCAGCTACGAGCAGTACTTC
NA,NA,TRBV6-2/TRBV6-3,TRBJ1-5,CASSPSGEGNQPQHF,TGTGCCAGCAGTCCCTCGGGTGAAGGCAATCAGCCCCAGCATTTT
NA,NA,TRBV19,TRBJ1-1,CASSIDRAGITEAFF,TGTGCCAGTAGTATAGACAGGGCAGGGATCACTGAAGCTTTCTTT
NA,NA,TRBV3-1/TRBV3-2,TRBJ2-3,CASSQARMADTQYF,TGTGCCAGCAGCCAAGCGAGGATGGCAGATACGCAGTATTTT
NA,NA,TRBV4-1,TRBJ2-1,CASSQEGEQFF,TGCGCCAGCAGCCAAGAGGGGGAGCAGTTCTTC
NA,NA,TRBV6-4,TRBJ2-2,CASTRDGPNTGELFF,TGTGCCAGCACTCGAGACGGACCGAACACCGGGGAGCTGTTTTTT
NA,NA,TRBV4-1,TRBJ2-4,CASSQVGTPNIQYF,TGCGCCAGCAGCCAAGTCGGCACTCCAAACATTCAGTACTTC
NA,NA,TRBV10-1,TRBJ2-5,CASSESPSQETQYF,TGCGCCAGCAGTGAGTCCCCATCCCAAGAGACCCAGTACTTC
NA,TRBD1,TRBV3-1/TRBV3-2,TRBJ2-7,CASLGTGKAEQYF,TGTGCCAGCCTCGGGACAGGGAAGGCCGAGCAGTACTTC
NA,NA,TRBV27,TRBJ2-5,CASSGGTGAGETQYF,TGTGCCAGCAGCGGGGGGACAGGAGCCGGGGAGACCCAGTACTTC
NA,NA,TRBV5-8,TRBJ2-5,CASSLFGVPQETQYF,TGTGCCAGCAGCTTGTTCGGGGTTCCTCAAGAGACCCAGTACTTC
NA,TRBD2,TRBV6-4,TRBJ2-1,CASSDEGLAGKQFF,TGTGCCAGCAGTGACGAGGGACTAGCGGGGAAGCAGTTCTTC
NA,NA,TRBV3-1/TRBV3-2,TRBJ2-3,CASSQRQSTDTQYF,TGTGCCAGCAGCCAGAGACAGAGCACAGATACGCAGTATTTT
NA,NA,TRBV27,TRBJ2-6,CASSFVFSGANVLTF,TGTGCCAGCAGTTTTGTGTTCTCTGGGGCCAACGTCCTGACTTTC